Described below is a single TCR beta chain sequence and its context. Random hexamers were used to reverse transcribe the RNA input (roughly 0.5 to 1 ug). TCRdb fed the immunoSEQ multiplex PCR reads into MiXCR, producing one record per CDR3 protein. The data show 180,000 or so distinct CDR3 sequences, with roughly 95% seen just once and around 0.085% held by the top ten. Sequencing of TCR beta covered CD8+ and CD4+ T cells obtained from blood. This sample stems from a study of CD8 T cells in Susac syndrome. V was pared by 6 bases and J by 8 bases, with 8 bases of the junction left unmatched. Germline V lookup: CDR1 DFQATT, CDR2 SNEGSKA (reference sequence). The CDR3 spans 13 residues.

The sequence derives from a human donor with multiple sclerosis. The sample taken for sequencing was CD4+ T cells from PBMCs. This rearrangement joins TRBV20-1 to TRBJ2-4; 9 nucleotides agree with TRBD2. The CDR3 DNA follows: TGCAGTGCCGAATTAGCGGGAGCGTACATTCAGTACTTC. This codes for CSAELAGAYIQYF.